The T cell receptor (beta chain) described here comes from a study of CD8+ T cells in alopecia areata (dated by TCRdb to about 2018). For the wider study: The treated patients, all with moderate-to-severe alopecia areata, were enrolled in an open-label pilot trial of oral tofacitinib given at 5 to 10 mg twice daily. In humans, TCRbeta sequencing was performed on scalp tissue and on sorted CD4+ and CD8+ peripheral blood T cells from healthy controls and from patients with patchy or totalis/universalis alopecia areata. In both human patients and the C3H/HeJ mouse model, the study applied high-throughput TCRbeta sequencing to look at T cell clonal expansion in alopecia areata. RNA was obtained with the PAXgene miRNA kit for fixed scalp, the miRNeasy kit for PBMCs, and the RNeasy kit for mouse skin. Patients received tofacitinib for 6 to 18 months and were then followed off drug for 6 months to check for delayed response and recurrence. The SALT score, which quantifies the percentage of affected scalp surface area, was used to measure disease severity in treated patients. Scalp clonality was compared across normal scalp (n=4), patchy alopecia areata scalp (n=8), and alopecia totalis/universalis scalp (n=8). Tofacitinib-treated patients had biopsies at baseline and at 4 and 24 weeks of treatment, with a later scalp biopsy in several patients. TCRbeta CDR3 regions were amplified by immunoSEQ multiplex PCR with 35 Vbeta forward and 13 Jbeta reverse primers. Overall study results and their limits: Compared with normal scalp, lesional scalp, particularly in alopecia totalis/universalis, had higher clonality and more expanded CD8+ clones, which suggests antigenic drive. With tofacitinib, both scalp clonality and the number of expanded CD8+ clones among the top 100 scalp clones went down significantly. Resident alphabeta T cells in normal human skin are also sequenced, complicating scalp TCR repertoire analysis, unlike mouse skin dominated by gammadelta T cells. Because the treated cohort was small and had just a single nonresponder, larger studies are needed to establish links between baseline CD8+ expansion and response. TCR sequences shared between patients were less clear than in mice, possibly partly because of HLA diversity in the patient population. During tofacitinib treatment, many expanded lesional clones remained in scalp and blood, and this persistence may partly explain relapse after treatment is stopped.

The library was made by the immunoSEQ multiplex PCR assay. To provide template for TCR sequencing, every sample had RNA extracted and reverse transcribed into cDNA. SuperScript III was used to make first-strand cDNA, primed with a 2:1 mix of oligo-dT and random hexamers. A synthetic immune receptor repertoire was used to assess amplification bias, and residual bias was removed computationally. The published analysis was carried out like this. Raw reads were preprocessed to remove errors, and CDR3 was defined by IMGT conventions from the conserved cysteine to phenylalanine. To get clonality, Shannon entropy was normalized by log2 of the number of productive unique TCRs and the result was subtracted from 1. Whether scalp clones were CD4 or CD8 was inferred by matching scalp TCRbeta sequences against CD4 and CD8 repertoires sorted from blood. TCRdb carries this immuneACCESS record with in-frame sequences only. Its versions omit some clonotypes, under half of them owing to an unresolved V gene in the studies checked, with the rest unexplained. That table furnishes V, J and clone size, whereas the DNA furnished D and trimming. Across this sample there are 250,000 to 300,000 clones, with nearly 60% seen only once. The biggest ten clones account for less than 2% of the sample.

With regard to this clone: It lacks a known antigen. One base away there is no much larger clone; base qualities are not given.

The CDR3 measures 13 amino acids from cysteine to phenylalanine. This entry keeps only the CDR3 DNA: 39 bases, framed from base 1. Reading the germline V gene (reference sequence) gives CDR1 GTSNPN and CDR2 SVGIG. Cut back by 4 bases and 3 bases, the V and J ends lie 12 bases apart. The sample's time point label is to be understood as: 20 to 30 weeks on oral tofacitinib. The treatment or condition label for this specimen denotes: oral pan-JAK inhibitor, 5-10 mg twice daily. From alopecia areata patients, peripheral blood was collected along with lesional scalp punch biopsies. PBMCs were separated by density centrifugation and stained for CD3, CD4 and CD8, after which CD4+ and CD8+ T cells were sorted on a FACSAria.

This receptor was taken from a human donor with alopecia areata. The rearranged chain carries TRBV30 and TRBJ1-2; confidence is insufficient to name the D gene. This specimen consisted of CD4+ T cells sorted from blood, obtained at week 24, from a patient treated with tofacitinib. The CDR3 in this case is CAWTSQDDYGYTF. The DNA sequence is as follows: TGTGCCTGGACGTCGCAAGATGACTATGGCTACACCTTC. Supplemented by the reference TRBV30 and TRBJ1-2 proteins around the CDR3, the complete variable domain is SQTIHQWPATLVQPVGSPLSLECTVEGTSNPNLYWYRQAAGRGLQLLFYSVGIGQISSEVPQNLSASRPQDRQFILSSKKLLLSDSGFYLCAWTSQDDYGYTFGSGTRLTVV.